This entry describes one T cell receptor beta chain. Its specificity is not known. The sample belongs to a study of cytomegalovirus exposure and HLA in healthy donors. Study-wide results and limits: Researchers catalogued about 150 TCR beta chains as cytomegalovirus-associated. Several of the most significant clusters appeared, in a later analysis, to be linked to common viral pathogens. Previously analyzed data showed that most TCR beta V segments were productive at a frequency of about 87% or about 30%.

In germline, CDR1 is SGHNT, CDR2 YYREEE (reference sequence). Between the trimmed V and J ends, which lost 4 bases and 2 bases, there was a span of 10 bases. The CDR3 has 13 amino acids. The PCR used 60 Vbeta and 13 Jbeta primers. TCRdb's copy holds only in-frame clones and misses some; the assay was immunoSEQ multiplex PCR. The sample records 200,000 to 250,000 clones, around four fifths being singletons. The sample consisted of PBMCs. The chain couples TRBV5-4 to TRBJ2-7, with TRBD2 as a possible D gene (5 bases). The source of this sequence is a woman between 40 and 55 years old in good health and CMV-seronegative. The CDR3 DNA follows: TGTGCCAGCAGCGGGAGTGTAGCCTACGAGCAGTACTTC. It is translated as CASSGSVAYEQYF.